The rows below give T cell receptor beta chains drawn from one sample of a study of CD8 T cells in ankylosing spondylitis. TCRdb re-analysed the 5' RACE reads in MiXCR, keeping a single row per CDR3 protein. The sample has roughly 230,000 distinct CDR3 sequences; 15% to 20% are singletons. Sequencing was carried out using blood, either unsorted or a sorted T cell fraction (not recorded which). These receptors originate from a male donor with ankylosing spondylitis or in good health (not recorded which). The CDR3 runs from the conserved cysteine through the conserved F or W. Fields, in order: CDR3 DNA, CDR3 protein, CDR3 length, J gene, V gene, clone size, D gene. A D gene is named only where the DNA matches it firmly. Clone size is not always given. Where it is, it says once, few, many or a class for expanded clones.

CDR3 DNA: TGTGCCAGCAGTTTAACCGAACTGGGCACTGAAGCTTTCTTT; CDR3 protein: CASSLTELGTEAFF; CDR3 length: 14; J gene: TRBJ1-1; V gene: TRBV7-9; clone size: many; D gene: -
CDR3 DNA: TGCGCCAGCAGGTTGGCGGGACAGGGGGGGTTGAACACTGAAGCTTTCTTT; CDR3 protein: CASRLAGQGGLNTEAFF; CDR3 length: 17; J gene: TRBJ1-1; V gene: TRBV4-1; clone size: -; D gene: TRBD1
CDR3 DNA: TGTGCCATTTCCAGGACCCCCGAGGAAAACATTCAGTACTTC; CDR3 protein: CAISRTPEENIQYF; CDR3 length: 14; J gene: TRBJ2-4; V gene: TRBV28; clone size: few; D gene: -
CDR3 DNA: TGTGCCAGCAGCCCCTTTCTAGCCCCGAACACTGAAGCTTTCTTT; CDR3 protein: CASSPFLAPNTEAFF; CDR3 length: 15; J gene: TRBJ1-1; V gene: TRBV4-2; clone size: many; D gene: -
CDR3 DNA: TGTGCCAGCAGTTTCTCGATCTCGGGGACTGAAGCTTTCTTT; CDR3 protein: CASSFSISGTEAFF; CDR3 length: 14; J gene: TRBJ1-1; V gene: TRBV12-3/TRBV12-4; clone size: -; D gene: -
CDR3 DNA: TGTGCCACCAGTGATTCGGGGGGCGGGAACCAAGAGACCCAGTACTTC; CDR3 protein: CATSDSGGGNQETQYF; CDR3 length: 16; J gene: TRBJ2-5; V gene: TRBV24-1; clone size: -; D gene: -
CDR3 DNA: TGTGCCAGCAGCCCGGACAGACTAAACTACTATGGCTACACCTTC; CDR3 protein: CASSPDRLNYYGYTF; CDR3 length: 15; J gene: TRBJ1-2; V gene: TRBV3-1; clone size: -; D gene: -
CDR3 DNA: TGTGCCAGCAGCATGGGACTAGGTCCTTACGAGCAGTACTTC; CDR3 protein: CASSMGLGPYEQYF; CDR3 length: 14; J gene: TRBJ2-7; V gene: TRBV27; clone size: -; D gene: TRBD2
CDR3 DNA: TGCGCCAGCAGCCGACCGGGACTAGCAAAAGATACGCAGTATTTT; CDR3 protein: CASSRPGLAKDTQYF; CDR3 length: 15; J gene: TRBJ2-3; V gene: TRBV4-1; clone size: few; D gene: TRBD2
CDR3 DNA: TGTGCCTGGGACGCCGCCCTTACGTCAGATACGCAGTATTTT; CDR3 protein: CAWDAALTSDTQYF; CDR3 length: 14; J gene: TRBJ2-3; V gene: TRBV30; clone size: -; D gene: -
CDR3 DNA: TGCAGTGCTAGCGGGGGTGATAACTATGGCTACACCTTC; CDR3 protein: CSASGGDNYGYTF; CDR3 length: 13; J gene: TRBJ1-2; V gene: TRBV20-1; clone size: -; D gene: -
CDR3 DNA: TGCGCCAGCAGCTGGGGGGCGGACACCTACAATGAGCAGTTCTTC; CDR3 protein: CASSWGADTYNEQFF; CDR3 length: 15; J gene: TRBJ2-1; V gene: TRBV5-1; clone size: many; D gene: -
CDR3 DNA: TGTGCCAGCAGTTACGGACTAGCGGGAGGGACCTCCTACAATGAGCAGTTCTTC; CDR3 protein: CASSYGLAGGTSYNEQFF; CDR3 length: 18; J gene: TRBJ2-1; V gene: TRBV6-2/TRBV6-3; clone size: many; D gene: TRBD2
CDR3 DNA: TGTGCCAGCCGGGGACTAGCGGGGCTCCAAGAGACCCAGTACTTC; CDR3 protein: CASRGLAGLQETQYF; CDR3 length: 15; J gene: TRBJ2-5; V gene: TRBV28; clone size: many; D gene: TRBD2
CDR3 DNA: TGCGCCAGCACCTTGTGGGGCGGCAACCAAGAGACCCAGTACTTC; CDR3 protein: CASTLWGGNQETQYF; CDR3 length: 15; J gene: TRBJ2-5; V gene: TRBV5-1; clone size: many; D gene: -
CDR3 DNA: TGTGCCAGCAGCCAAGAGCGGGACAGCTACGAGCAGTACTTC; CDR3 protein: CASSQERDSYEQYF; CDR3 length: 14; J gene: TRBJ2-7; V gene: TRBV4-2; clone size: few; D gene: -
CDR3 DNA: TGCGCCAGCAGCCAAGAGGCTTCATTCTCCTACAATGAGCAGTTCTTC; CDR3 protein: CASSQEASFSYNEQFF; CDR3 length: 16; J gene: TRBJ2-1; V gene: TRBV4-1; clone size: -; D gene: -
CDR3 DNA: TGTGCCAGCAGTGAAGGAGGGTTCTTC; CDR3 protein: CASSEGGFF; CDR3 length: 9; J gene: TRBJ2-1; V gene: TRBV2; clone size: few; D gene: -
CDR3 DNA: TGTGCCAGCAGCTTAGACCCAGGTCGTAGCTCCTACAATGAGCAGTTCTTC; CDR3 protein: CASSLDPGRSSYNEQFF; CDR3 length: 17; J gene: TRBJ2-1; V gene: TRBV11-2; clone size: -; D gene: -
CDR3 DNA: TGCGCCAGCAGCTTGACGAGCGGGACCTACGAGCAGTACTTC; CDR3 protein: CASSLTSGTYEQYF; CDR3 length: 14; J gene: TRBJ2-7; V gene: TRBV5-1; clone size: few; D gene: TRBD2
CDR3 DNA: TGCAGCGTTGAATTGCGGGAGGACTACAATGAGCAGTTCTTC; CDR3 protein: CSVELREDYNEQFF; CDR3 length: 14; J gene: TRBJ2-1; V gene: TRBV29-1; clone size: many; D gene: TRBD2
CDR3 DNA: TGTGCCATCAGTGAGGGGGATACTGAAGCTTTCTTT; CDR3 protein: CAISEGDTEAFF; CDR3 length: 12; J gene: TRBJ1-1; V gene: TRBV10-3; clone size: many; D gene: -
CDR3 DNA: TGCAGCGTTCTCCTTGTCTCCTACAATGAGCAGTTCTTC; CDR3 protein: CSVLLVSYNEQFF; CDR3 length: 13; J gene: TRBJ2-1; V gene: TRBV29-1; clone size: few; D gene: -